This T cell receptor (beta chain) was recorded in a study of blood T cell repertoires in COVID-19. As for the study in general: The cDNA or gDNA used as material had been derived from T cells, B-cell-depleted T cells, or PBMCs.

Germline V gives CDR1 MNHEY, CDR2 SMNVEV (reference sequence). The ends lost 4 bases at V and 1 base at J; junction bases unmatched: 1. The CDR3 runs 15 residues. Membership in each cohort depended on participant-reported clinical history. Authors' analysis steps: From reference gene primer amplification, estimates of nucleated cell counts were derived. The table came from immunoSEQ multiplex PCR; TCRdb's copy has only in-frame clones and leaves some out. That table furnishes V, J and clone size, whereas the DNA furnished D and trimming. The sample lists more than 450,000 clones, around 87% seen once, with under 0.75% in the top ten.

Sequenced input: PBMCs or T cells enriched from blood (not recorded which). This sequence joins TRBV27 and TRBJ1-1; the match to TRBD1 covers 12 bases. The sequence was collected from a young woman who had recovered from COVID-19. CDR3 loop: CASSWDRGRNTEAFF. CDR3 nucleotide sequence: TGTGCCAGCAGTTGGGACAGGGGGCGGAACACTGAAGCTTTCTTT.